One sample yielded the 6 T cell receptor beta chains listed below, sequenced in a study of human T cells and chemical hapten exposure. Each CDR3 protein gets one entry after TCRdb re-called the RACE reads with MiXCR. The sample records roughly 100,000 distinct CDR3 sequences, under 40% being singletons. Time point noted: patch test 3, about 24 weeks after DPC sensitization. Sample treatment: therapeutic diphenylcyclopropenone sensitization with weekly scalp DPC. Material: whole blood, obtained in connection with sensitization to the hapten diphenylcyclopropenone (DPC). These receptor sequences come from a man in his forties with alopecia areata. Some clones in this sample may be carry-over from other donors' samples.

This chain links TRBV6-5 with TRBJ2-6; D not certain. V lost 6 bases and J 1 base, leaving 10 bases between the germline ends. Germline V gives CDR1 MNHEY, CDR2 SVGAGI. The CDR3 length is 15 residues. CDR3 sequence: CASSYQKSGANVLTF. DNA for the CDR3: TGTGCCAGCAGCTATCAGAAGTCTGGGGCCAACGTCCTGACTTTC.

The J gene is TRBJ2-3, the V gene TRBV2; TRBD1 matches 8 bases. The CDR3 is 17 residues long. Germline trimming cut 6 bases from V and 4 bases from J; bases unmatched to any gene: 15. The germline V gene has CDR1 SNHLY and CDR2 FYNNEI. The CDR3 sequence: CASRGLSTGAGADTQYF. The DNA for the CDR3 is TGTGCCAGCAGGGGGCTCTCGACAGGGGCCGGGGCAGATACGCAGTATTTT.

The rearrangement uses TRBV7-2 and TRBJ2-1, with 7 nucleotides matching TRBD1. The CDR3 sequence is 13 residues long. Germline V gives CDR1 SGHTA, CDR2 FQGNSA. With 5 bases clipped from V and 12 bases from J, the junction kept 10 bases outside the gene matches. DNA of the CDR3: TGTGCCAGCAGCCTAGGGGGCCGTGGTGGGCAGTTCTTC. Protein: CASSLGGRGGQFF.

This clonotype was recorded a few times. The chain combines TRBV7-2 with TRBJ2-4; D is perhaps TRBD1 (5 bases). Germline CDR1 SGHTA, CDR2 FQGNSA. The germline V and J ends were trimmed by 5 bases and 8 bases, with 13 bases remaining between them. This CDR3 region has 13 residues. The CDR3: CASSPTGDHIQYF. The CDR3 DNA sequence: TGTGCCAGCAGCCCAACAGGTGACCACATTCAGTACTTC.

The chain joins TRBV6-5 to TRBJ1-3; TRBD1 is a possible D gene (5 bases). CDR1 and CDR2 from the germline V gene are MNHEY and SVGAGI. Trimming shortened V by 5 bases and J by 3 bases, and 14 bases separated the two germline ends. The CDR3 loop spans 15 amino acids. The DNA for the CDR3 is TGTGCCAGCAGTAGGGGAGTGCAGGATGGAAACACCATATATTTT. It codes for CASSRGVQDGNTIYF.

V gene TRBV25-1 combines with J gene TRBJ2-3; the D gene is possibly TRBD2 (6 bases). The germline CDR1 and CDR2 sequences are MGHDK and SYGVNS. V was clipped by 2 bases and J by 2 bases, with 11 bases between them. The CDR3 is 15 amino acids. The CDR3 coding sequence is TGTGCCAGCAGTGAAATGGCGGGATTCACAGATACGCAGTATTTT. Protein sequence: CASSEMAGFTDTQYF.